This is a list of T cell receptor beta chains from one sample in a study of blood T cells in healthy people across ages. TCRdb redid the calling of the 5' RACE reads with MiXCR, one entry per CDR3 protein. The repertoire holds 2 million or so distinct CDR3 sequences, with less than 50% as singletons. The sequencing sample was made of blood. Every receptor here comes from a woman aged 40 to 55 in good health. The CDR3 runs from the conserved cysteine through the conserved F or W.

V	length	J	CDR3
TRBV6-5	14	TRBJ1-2	CANSYSPANYGYTF
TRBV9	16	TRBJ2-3	CASSVALSGGTDTQYF
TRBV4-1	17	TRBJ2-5	CASSQDPVPFSYNEQYF
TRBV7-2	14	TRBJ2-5	CASSSGPIAETQYF
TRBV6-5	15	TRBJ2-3	CASSYGQGSTDTRYF
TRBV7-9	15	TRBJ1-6	CASSLGQGARSPLHF
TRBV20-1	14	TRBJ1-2	CSARETGKNYGYTF
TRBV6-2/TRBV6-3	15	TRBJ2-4	CASSKLRDRGGGQYF
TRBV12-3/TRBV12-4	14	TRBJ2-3	CASSLGGFSDTQYF
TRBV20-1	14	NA	CSAPVRGGSNIQYF
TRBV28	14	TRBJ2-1	CASSFGGAQNEQFF
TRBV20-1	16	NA	CSAERPGAGASNEQYF
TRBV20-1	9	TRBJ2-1	CSARQEQFF
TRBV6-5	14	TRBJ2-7	CATRTAGGSYEQYF